This T cell receptor (beta chain) was found in a study of blood T cells in healthy people across ages (dated by TCRdb to about 2015). Regarding the complete study: In model experiments, template switching captured about one uniquely barcoded TCR beta cDNA molecule for every two T cells. To avoid experimental bias, donors of different ages were spread randomly across the sequencing lanes. The donors were split into four age groups: young (average 16 years), middle-aged (over 35), aged (approximately 60) and long-lived (roughly 86). Using the same blood draw, the study looked at two additional independent replicas of 1 million unique cDNA reads for two donors, one aged 18 to 30 and the other aged 80 or older. Age-related changes in TCR beta repertoire diversity were measured in the study by deep sequencing normalized with unique cDNA molecular identifiers. What the study reported, not specific to this receptor: The long-lived group showed more naive CD4+ T cells, fewer expanded clones and increased TCR diversity than the aged group, suggesting age selection. A strong correlation was found between observed TCR beta diversity and the percentage of naive T cells measured by flow cytometry. Total diversity estimates from one million sequenced T cells were considered lower bounds and underestimates. As age increased, observed TCR beta diversity per million T cells dropped in a roughly linear way, and a significant reduction was already evident by age about 40. Bulk unsorted PBMC profiling prevented conclusive comparison of naive and antigen-experienced compartments. Because donor CMV infection status was unknown, age-related changes in expanded clonotypes were potentially confounded.

This clonotype was counted between two and nine times. No antigen is known for it. Base-call qualities are not available, and no considerably larger clone is one nucleotide away. Via the germline V gene, CDR1 is LGHNA and CDR2 YSLEER. Relative to germline, V is missing 0 bases and J is missing 10 bases, with 7 bases of the junction outside any gene match. The CDR3 numbers 15 residues from cysteine through phenylalanine. Left in the record is the CDR3 DNA by itself, 45 bases read in frame from the first base. Systemically healthy Caucasian individuals from Russia, approximately 39 in total and aged about 6 to 90 years, were included as donors. Ten milliliters of peripheral blood were drawn from each donor into EDTA-treated Vacutainer tubes. Ficoll-Paque density-gradient centrifugation was used to isolate PBMCs, with at least 6.5 million obtained per sample. Total RNA, at least 6 micrograms per sample, was extracted from PBMCs with Trizol reagent. For every donor, flow cytometry on a PBMC aliquot measured the percentage of naive CD45RAhigh/CD27high T cells.

The library relied on 5' RACE. The instrument was an Illumina HiSeq 2500. A second 7 to 11 cycle PCR used a sample-barcoded 5' primer and a J-beta primer mix. Each TCR beta cDNA molecule received a unique molecular identifier from a template-switch 5' adaptor carrying 12 random nucleotides. Each sample yielded at least 3 million CDR3-containing paired-end reads. All of the RNA was converted into first-strand cDNA using the Mint cDNA synthesis kit, with a TRBC-specific oligonucleotide serving as the primer. After uracil-DNA glycosylase treatment, a first 18-cycle PCR used universal primers M1SS and BC2_uni_R on all cDNA. The authors' analysis ran thus. For normalization, 1 million high-quality reads, each with a distinct molecular identifier, were randomly selected from each sample. Instead of being binned into consensus sequences, reads with shared molecular identifiers were discarded. MiTCR, run with a Q25 quality threshold and the strictest error-elimination algorithm, handled CDR3 identification, clonotype clustering and error correction. A nonparametric unseen species model with Euler transformation was used to estimate lower-bound total TCR beta diversity. TCRdb trimmed the raw reads at Q25, called clones with MiXCR and kept productive beta chains. Each entry is one CDR3 protein sequence, shown with its most common DNA and genes. Clone size and V and J calls follow TCRdb, not the original study. The sample data list fewer than 900,000 distinct CDR3 sequences, and around half of these were observed just once. 30% to 35% of the sample rests with the top ten.

The origin of this receptor is a woman aged 55-70 years in good health. The sequenced sample was blood. The rearrangement combines TRBV4-3 with TRBJ2-1; 9 central bases correspond to TRBD2. Read as DNA, the sequence is TGCGCCAGCAGCCAAGATGCTAGCGGGACCCTAGAGCAGTTCTTC. Protein translation: CASSQDASGTLEQFF.